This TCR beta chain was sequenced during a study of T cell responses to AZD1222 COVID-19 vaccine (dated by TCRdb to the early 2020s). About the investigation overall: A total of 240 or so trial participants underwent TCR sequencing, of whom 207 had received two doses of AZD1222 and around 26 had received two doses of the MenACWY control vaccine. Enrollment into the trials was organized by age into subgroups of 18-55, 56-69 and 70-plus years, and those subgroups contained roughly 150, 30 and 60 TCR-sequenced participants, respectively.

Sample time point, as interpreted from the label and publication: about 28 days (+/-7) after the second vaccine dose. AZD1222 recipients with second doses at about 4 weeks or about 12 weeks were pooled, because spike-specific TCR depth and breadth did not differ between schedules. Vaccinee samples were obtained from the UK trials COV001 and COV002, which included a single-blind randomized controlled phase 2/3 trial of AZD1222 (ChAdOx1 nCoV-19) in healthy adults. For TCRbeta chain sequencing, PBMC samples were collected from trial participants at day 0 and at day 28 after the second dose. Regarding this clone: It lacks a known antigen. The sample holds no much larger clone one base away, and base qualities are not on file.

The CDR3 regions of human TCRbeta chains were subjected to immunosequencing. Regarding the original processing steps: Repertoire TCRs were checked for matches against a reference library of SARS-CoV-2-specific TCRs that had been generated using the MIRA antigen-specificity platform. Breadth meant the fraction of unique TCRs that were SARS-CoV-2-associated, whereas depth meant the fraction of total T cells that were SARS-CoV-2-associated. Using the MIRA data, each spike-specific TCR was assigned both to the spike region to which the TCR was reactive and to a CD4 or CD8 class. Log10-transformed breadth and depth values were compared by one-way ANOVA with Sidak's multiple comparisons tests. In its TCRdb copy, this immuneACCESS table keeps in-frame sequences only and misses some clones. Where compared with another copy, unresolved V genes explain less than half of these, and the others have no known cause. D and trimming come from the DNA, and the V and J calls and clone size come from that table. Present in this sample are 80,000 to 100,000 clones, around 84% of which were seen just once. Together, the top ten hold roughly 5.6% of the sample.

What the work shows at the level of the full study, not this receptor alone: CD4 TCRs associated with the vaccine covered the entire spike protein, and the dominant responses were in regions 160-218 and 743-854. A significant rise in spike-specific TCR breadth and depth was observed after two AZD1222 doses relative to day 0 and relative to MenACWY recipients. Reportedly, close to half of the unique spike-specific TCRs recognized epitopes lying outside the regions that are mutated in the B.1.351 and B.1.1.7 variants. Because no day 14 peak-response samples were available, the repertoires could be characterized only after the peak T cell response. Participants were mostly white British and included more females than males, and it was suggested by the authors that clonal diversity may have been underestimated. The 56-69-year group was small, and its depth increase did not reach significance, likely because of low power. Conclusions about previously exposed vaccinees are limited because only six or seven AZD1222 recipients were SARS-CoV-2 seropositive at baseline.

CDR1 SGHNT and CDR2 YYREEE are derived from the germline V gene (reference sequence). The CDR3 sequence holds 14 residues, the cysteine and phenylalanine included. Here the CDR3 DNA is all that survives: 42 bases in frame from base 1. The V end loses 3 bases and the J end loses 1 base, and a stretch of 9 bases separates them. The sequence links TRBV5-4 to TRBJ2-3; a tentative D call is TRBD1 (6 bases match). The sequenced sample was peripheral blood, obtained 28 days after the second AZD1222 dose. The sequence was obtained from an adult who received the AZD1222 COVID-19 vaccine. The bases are TGTGCCAGCAGCTCGGACAGACGCACAGATACGCAGTATTTT. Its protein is CASSSDRRTDTQYF.